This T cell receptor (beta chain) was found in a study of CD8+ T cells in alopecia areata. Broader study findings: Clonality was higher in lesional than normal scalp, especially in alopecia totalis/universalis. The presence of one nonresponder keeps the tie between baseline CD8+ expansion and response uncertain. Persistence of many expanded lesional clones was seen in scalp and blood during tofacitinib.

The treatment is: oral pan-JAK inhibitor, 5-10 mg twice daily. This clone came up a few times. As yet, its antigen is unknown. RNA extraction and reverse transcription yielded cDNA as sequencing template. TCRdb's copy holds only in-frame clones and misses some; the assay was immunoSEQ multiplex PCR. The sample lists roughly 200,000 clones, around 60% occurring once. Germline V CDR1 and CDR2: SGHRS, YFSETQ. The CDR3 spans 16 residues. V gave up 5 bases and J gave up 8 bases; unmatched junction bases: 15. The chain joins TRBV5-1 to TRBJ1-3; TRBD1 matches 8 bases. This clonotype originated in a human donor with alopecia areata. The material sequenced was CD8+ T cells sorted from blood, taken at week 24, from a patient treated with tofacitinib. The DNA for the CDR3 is TGCGCCAGCAGTCGCGACAGGGGACGGCTACGAGACACCATATATTTT. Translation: CASSRDRGRLRDTIYF.